The 9 T cell receptor beta chains listed next were all sequenced from one sample in a study of blood T cell repertoires in COVID-19. TCRdb keeps only in-frame clones here, not all; method: immunoSEQ multiplex PCR. The table has a few hundred thousand clones, around 80% seen once. The specimen was PBMCs or T cells enriched from blood (not recorded which). Every receptor here comes from a man aged 25-45 years with acute COVID-19.

Turning to this clone: The junction does not match germline at one end; this may be a read error. CDR3 sequence reads: CASSYYYEQFF. CDR3 coding DNA: TGTGCCAGCAGCTACTACTATGAGCAGTTCTTC. The J gene is TRBJ2-1, the V gene TRBV11-2; D unresolved. CDR1 is SGHAT and CDR2 is FQNNGV in the germline V gene. This CDR3 is 11 amino acids long.

The CDR3 DNA reads TGTGCCAGCGAGGGTCTCCAGCTTAGCACAGATACGCAGTATTTT. This translates into CASEGLQLSTDTQYF. The chain employs TRBV5-5 and TRBJ2-3, with D possibly being TRBD2 (5 bases). Trimming left V 7 bases short and J 0 bases short, with 15 bases between. The CDR3 runs to 15 residues. CDR1 and CDR2 (germline): SGHKS, YYEKEE (reference sequence).

The chain joins TRBV14 to TRBJ1-3; D possibly corresponds to TRBD1 (6 bases). This CDR3 contains 17 residues. CDR1 and CDR2 (germline): SGHDN, FVKESK. Between the trimmed V and J ends, which lost 0 bases and 4 bases, there was a span of 16 bases. This chain's CDR3 is CASSQDLASTGGNTIYF. CDR3 sequence (DNA): TGTGCCAGCAGCCAAGATCTTGCCTCGACAGGAGGAAACACCATATATTTT. Filled out from reference TRBV14 and TRBJ1-3, the complete variable domain reads EAGVTQFPSHSVIEKGQTVTLRCDPISGHDNLYWYRRVMGKEIKFLLHFVKESKQDESGMPNNRFLAERTGGTYSTLKVQPAELEDSGVYFCASSQDLASTGGNTIYFGEGSWLTVV.

The genes are TRBV7-8 and TRBJ1-2, with 10 bases aligning to TRBD1. V lost 7 bases, J lost 7 bases, and 9 bases stayed unmatched. This CDR3 has 14 amino acids. Germline V gives CDR1 SGHVS, CDR2 FQNEAQ. The CDR3 here is CASTPATGGSGYTF. CDR3 bases: TGTGCCAGCACCCCCGCGACAGGGGGCTCTGGCTACACCTTC.

The V gene is TRBV27, the J gene TRBJ1-2; no reliable D call. This CDR3 contains 12 residues. The germline V and J ends were trimmed by 2 bases and 8 bases, with 9 bases remaining between them. Germline lookup yields CDR1 MNHEY and CDR2 SMNVEV (reference sequence). Written as DNA, the CDR3 is TGTGCCAGCAGTTTAGTTCCGGGGGGCTACACCTTC. This codes for CASSLVPGGYTF.

The chain combines TRBV7-9 with TRBJ1-6; 8 positions agree with TRBD1. Germline CDR1 is SEHNR and CDR2 is FQNEAQ (reference sequence). The CDR3 runs 11 residues. Germline trimming cut 3 bases from V and 15 bases from J; bases unmatched to any gene: 1. The CDR3: CASSFGQGLHF. The CDR3 region has the DNA TGTGCCAGCAGCTTCGGACAGGGCCTCCACTTT.

The gene calls are TRBV4-1 and TRBJ1-1; D unresolved. CDR3 length: 13 residues. Germline V gene data show CDR1 as MGHRA and CDR2 as YSYEKL. V was clipped by 4 bases and J by 6 bases, with 12 bases between them. CDR3 sequence reads: CASSLDRFAEAFF. For the CDR3, the DNA is TGCGCCAGCAGCCTCGATCGGTTCGCTGAAGCTTTCTTT.

As concerns this clone: Germline and junction disagree at one end, which may indicate a read error. Other nucleotide sequences in the sample specify the same CDR3. The chain recombines TRBV5-1 with TRBJ2-2; TRBD2 is a possible D gene (7 bases). The CDR3 spans 15 residues. From germline, CDR1 is SGHRS and CDR2 YFSETQ. The CDR3 is CASSWGGPDTGELFF. CDR3 DNA: TGTGCCAGCAGCTGGGGGGGCCCCGACACCGGGGAGCTGTTTTTT.

The chain is built from TRBV15 and TRBJ2-3; 9 nucleotides match TRBD1. Germline V gene lookup returns CDR1 LNHNV and CDR2 YYDKDF (reference sequence). The V segment lost 4 bases and the J segment 2 bases; nucleotides outside the gene matches: 4. The CDR3 sequence is 15 residues long. The CDR3 here is CATSIGQGLTDTQYF. CDR3 bases: TGTGCCACCAGCATAGGACAGGGGCTCACAGATACGCAGTATTTT.